This entry features one T cell receptor beta chain sequence. Profiling relied on immunoSEQ multiplex PCR, and the TCRdb table lists in-frame clones only, not all of them. The profile shows 350,000 to 500,000 clones, around nine tenths of them singletons. This sample is part of a study of blood T cell repertoires in COVID-19. Study-wide context: In each case, the material was cDNA or gDNA derived from T cells, B-cell-depleted T cells, or PBMCs.

Germline CDR1 is MDHEN and CDR2 is SYDVKM. This CDR3 comprises 13 residues. This chain joins TRBV28 and TRBJ2-7; 7 bases line up with TRBD2. The material sequenced was PBMCs or T cells enriched from blood (not recorded which). This TCR was sampled from a young woman who had been exposed to COVID-19. CDR3 amino acids: CAAVGGAGNEQYF. Written as DNA, the CDR3 is TGTGCGGCTGTAGGTGGAGCGGGGAACGAGCAGTACTTC. Filled out from reference TRBV28 and TRBJ2-7, the complete variable domain reads DVKVTQSSRYLVKRTGEKVFLECVQDMDHENMFWYRQDPGLGLRLIYFSYDVKMKEKGDIPEGYSVSREKKERFSLILESASTNQTSMYLCAAVGGAGNEQYFGPGTRLTVT.